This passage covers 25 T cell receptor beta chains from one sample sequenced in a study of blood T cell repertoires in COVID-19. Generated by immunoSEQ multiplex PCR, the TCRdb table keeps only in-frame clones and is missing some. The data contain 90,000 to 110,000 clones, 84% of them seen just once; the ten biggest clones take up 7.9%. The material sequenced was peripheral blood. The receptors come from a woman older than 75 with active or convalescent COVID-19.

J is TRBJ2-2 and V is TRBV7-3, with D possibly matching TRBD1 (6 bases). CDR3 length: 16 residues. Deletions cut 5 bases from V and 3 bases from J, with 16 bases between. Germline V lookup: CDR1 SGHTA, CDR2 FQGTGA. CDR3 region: CASSLRGRGHTGELFF. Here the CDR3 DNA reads TGTGCCAGCAGCCTAAGGGGCAGGGGACACACCGGGGAGCTGTTTTTT.

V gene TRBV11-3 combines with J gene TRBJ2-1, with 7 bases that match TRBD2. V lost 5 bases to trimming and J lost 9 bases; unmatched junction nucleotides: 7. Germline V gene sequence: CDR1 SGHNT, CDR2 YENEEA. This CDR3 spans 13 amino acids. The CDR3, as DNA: TGTGCCAGCAGCACCCGACTAGCAGGTGAGCAGTTCTTC. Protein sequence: CASSTRLAGEQFF.

CDR3 bases: TGTGCCAGCAGCCGCCAGGACACCCTCTACGAGCAGTACTTC. Its protein product is CASSRQDTLYEQYF. The chain links TRBV7-9 to TRBJ2-7, with D possibly matching TRBD1 (5 bases). Germline V gene lookup returns CDR1 SEHNR and CDR2 FQNEAQ (reference sequence). Trimming took off 5 bases at V and 3 bases at J, with 14 bases between the two ends. The CDR3 sequence is 14 residues long.

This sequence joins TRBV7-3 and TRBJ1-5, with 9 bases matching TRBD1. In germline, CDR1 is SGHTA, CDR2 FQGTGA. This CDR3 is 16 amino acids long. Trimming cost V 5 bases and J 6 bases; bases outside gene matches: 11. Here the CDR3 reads CASSPTGGWTLQPQHF. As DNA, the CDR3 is TGTGCCAGCAGCCCTACAGGGGGCTGGACGCTTCAGCCCCAGCATTTT.

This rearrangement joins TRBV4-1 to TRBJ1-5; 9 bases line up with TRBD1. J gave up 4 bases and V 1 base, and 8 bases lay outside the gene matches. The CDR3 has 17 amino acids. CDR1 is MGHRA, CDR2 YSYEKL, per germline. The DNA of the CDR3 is TGCGCCAGCAGCCAAGTTGAAGGGGGACAGGGAAATCAGCCCCAGCATTTT. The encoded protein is CASSQVEGGQGNQPQHF.

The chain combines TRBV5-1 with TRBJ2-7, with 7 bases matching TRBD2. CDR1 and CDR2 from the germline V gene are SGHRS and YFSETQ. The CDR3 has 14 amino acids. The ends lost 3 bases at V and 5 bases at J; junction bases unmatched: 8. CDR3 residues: CASSWGGRINEQYF. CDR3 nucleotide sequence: TGCGCCAGCAGCTGGGGAGGGCGGATAAACGAGCAGTACTTC.

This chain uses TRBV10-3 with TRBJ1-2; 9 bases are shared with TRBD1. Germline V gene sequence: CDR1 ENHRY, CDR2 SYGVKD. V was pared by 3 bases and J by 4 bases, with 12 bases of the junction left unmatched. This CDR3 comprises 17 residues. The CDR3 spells CAISDPQNRGLGYGYTF. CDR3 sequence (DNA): TGTGCCATCAGTGACCCACAAAACAGGGGGCTAGGCTATGGCTACACCTTC.

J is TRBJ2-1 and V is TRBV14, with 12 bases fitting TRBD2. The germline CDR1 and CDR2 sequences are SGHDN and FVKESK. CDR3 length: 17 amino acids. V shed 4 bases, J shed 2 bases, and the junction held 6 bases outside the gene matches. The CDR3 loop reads CASSRLLAGGTYNEQFF. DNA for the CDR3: TGTGCCAGCAGCCGCCTACTAGCGGGGGGAACCTACAATGAGCAGTTCTTC.

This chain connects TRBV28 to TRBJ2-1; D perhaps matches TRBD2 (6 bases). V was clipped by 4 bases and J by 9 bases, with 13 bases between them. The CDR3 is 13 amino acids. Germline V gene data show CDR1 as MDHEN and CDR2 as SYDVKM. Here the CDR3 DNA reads TGTGCCAGCAGTTCCTTTGACGGGGGTGAGCAGTTCTTC. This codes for CASSSFDGGEQFF. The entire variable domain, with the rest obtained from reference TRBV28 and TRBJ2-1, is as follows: DVKVTQSSRYLVKRTGEKVFLECVQDMDHENMFWYRQDPGLGLRLIYFSYDVKMKEKGDIPEGYSVSREKKERFSLILESASTNQTSMYLCASSSFDGGEQFFGPGTRLTVL.

The CDR3: CATTSGSTGELFF. CDR3 coding DNA: TGTGCCACCACGAGCGGGAGTACCGGGGAGCTGTTTTTT. The chain joins TRBV24-1 to TRBJ2-2, with 8 bases identical to TRBD2. The length of the CDR3 is 13 residues. V shed 8 bases and J 5 bases; nucleotides not matched to a gene: 3. From germline, CDR1 is KGHDR and CDR2 SFDVKD.

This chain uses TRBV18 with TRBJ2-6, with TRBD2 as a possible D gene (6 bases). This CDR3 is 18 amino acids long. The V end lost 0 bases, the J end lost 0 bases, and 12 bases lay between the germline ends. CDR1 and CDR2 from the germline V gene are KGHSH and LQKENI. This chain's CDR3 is CASSPPGQRVSGANVLTF. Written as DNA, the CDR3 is TGTGCCAGCTCACCACCGGGGCAGCGGGTCTCTGGGGCCAACGTCCTGACTTTC.

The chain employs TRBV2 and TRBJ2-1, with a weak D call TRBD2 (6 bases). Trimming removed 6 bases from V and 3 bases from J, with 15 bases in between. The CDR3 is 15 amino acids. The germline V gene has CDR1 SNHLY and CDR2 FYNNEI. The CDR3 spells CASRSSAQGYNEQFF. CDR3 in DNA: TGTGCCAGCAGGTCTAGCGCCCAGGGCTACAATGAGCAGTTCTTC.

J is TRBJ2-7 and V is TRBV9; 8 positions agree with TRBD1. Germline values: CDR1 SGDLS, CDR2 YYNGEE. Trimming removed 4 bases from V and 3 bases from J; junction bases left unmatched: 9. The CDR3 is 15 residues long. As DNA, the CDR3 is TGTGCCAGCAGCCCAAGTGGACAGGGTGACTACGAGCAGTACTTC. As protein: CASSPSGQGDYEQYF. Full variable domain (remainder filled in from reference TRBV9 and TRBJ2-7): DSGVTQTPKHLITATGQRVTLRCSPRSGDLSVYWYQQSLDQGLQFLIQYYNGEERAKGNILERFSAQQFPDLHSELNLSSLELGDSALYFCASSPSGQGDYEQYFGPGTRLTVT.

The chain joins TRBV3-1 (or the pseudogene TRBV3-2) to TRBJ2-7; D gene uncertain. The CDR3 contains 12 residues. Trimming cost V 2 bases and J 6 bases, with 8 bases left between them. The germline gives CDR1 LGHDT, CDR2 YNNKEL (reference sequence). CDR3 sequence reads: CASSQHGGEQYF. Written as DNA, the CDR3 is TGTGCCAGCAGCCAACACGGTGGCGAGCAGTACTTC.

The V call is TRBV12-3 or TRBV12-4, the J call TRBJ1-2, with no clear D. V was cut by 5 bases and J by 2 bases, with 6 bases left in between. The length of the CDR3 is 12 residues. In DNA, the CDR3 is TGTGCCAGCAGTCTTACAAACTATGGCTACACCTTC. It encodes CASSLTNYGYTF.

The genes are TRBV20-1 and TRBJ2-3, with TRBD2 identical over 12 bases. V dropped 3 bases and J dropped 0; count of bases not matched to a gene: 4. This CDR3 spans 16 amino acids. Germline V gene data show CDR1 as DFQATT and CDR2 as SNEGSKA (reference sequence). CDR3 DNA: TGCAGTGCTAGTGGGACTAGCGGGCATAGCACAGATACGCAGTATTTT. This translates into CSASGTSGHSTDTQYF.

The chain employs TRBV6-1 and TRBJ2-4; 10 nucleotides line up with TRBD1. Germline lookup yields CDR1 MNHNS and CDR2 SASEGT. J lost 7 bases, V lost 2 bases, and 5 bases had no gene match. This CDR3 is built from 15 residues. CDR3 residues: CASSEWDRGANIQYF. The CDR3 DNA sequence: TGTGCCAGCAGTGAATGGGACAGGGGAGCGAACATTCAGTACTTC.

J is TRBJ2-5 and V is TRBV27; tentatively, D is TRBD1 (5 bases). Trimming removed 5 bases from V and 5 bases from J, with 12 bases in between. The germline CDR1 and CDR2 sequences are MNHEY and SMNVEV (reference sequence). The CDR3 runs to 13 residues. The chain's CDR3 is CASSLRVEETQYF. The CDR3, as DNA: TGTGCCAGCAGTCTCAGGGTGGAGGAGACCCAGTACTTC.

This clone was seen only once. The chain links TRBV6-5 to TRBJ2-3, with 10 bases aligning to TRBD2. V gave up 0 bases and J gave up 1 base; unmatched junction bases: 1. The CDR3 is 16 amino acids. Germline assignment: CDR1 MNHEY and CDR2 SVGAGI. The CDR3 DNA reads TGTGCCAGCAGTTACTCCGGACTAGCGGGCACAGATACGCAGTATTTT. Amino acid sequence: CASSYSGLAGTDTQYF.

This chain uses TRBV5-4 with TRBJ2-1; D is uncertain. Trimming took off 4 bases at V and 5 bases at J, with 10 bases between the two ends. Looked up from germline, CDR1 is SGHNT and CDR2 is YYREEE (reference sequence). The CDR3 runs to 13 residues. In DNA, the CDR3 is TGTGCCAGCAGCGGTGAACTTGACAATGAGCAGTTCTTC. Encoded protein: CASSGELDNEQFF.

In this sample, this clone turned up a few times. The CDR3 DNA follows: TGTGCCAGCAGCCCCACCGGAGGGAGCACCTACAATGAGCAGTTCTTC. As protein: CASSPTGGSTYNEQFF. The gene calls are TRBV7-3 and TRBJ2-1; D perhaps matches TRBD2 (6 bases). V was shortened by 5 bases and J by 2 bases, with 16 bases between the two germline ends. Per the germline V gene, CDR1 is SGHTA and CDR2 is FQGTGA. The CDR3 extends over 16 amino acids.

DNA for the CDR3: TGTGCCAGTAGTCCCATGGGTGGGAGGACAGATACGCAGTATTTT. It encodes CASSPMGGRTDTQYF. This chain links TRBV19 with TRBJ2-3; D is possibly TRBD2 (6 bases). The germline V gene has CDR1 LNHDA and CDR2 SQIVND (reference sequence). V gave up 5 bases and J gave up 3 bases, with 15 bases separating them. The CDR3 consists of 15 residues.

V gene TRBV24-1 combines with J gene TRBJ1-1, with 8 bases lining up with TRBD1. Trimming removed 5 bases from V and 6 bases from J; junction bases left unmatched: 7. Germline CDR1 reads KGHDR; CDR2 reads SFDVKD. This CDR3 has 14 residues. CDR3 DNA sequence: TGTGCCACCAGTGGACGGACAGGGACTTCTGAAGCTTTCTTT. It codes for CATSGRTGTSEAFF.

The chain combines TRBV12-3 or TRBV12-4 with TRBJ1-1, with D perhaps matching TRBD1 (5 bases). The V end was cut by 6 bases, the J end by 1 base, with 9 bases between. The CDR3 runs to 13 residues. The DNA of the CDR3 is TGTGCCAGCAGGCCACAGGAGAACACTGAAGCTTTCTTT. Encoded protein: CASRPQENTEAFF.

CDR3 loop: CASSMGTSGRRYQETQYF. CDR3 nucleotide sequence: TGTGCCAGTAGTATGGGGACTAGCGGGAGGAGGTACCAAGAGACCCAGTACTTC. This chain links TRBV19 with TRBJ2-5; 15 nucleotides line up with TRBD2. The CDR3 contains 18 residues. Germline V gene data show CDR1 as LNHDA and CDR2 as SQIVND (reference sequence). V dropped 3 bases and J dropped 0; count of bases not matched to a gene: 5.